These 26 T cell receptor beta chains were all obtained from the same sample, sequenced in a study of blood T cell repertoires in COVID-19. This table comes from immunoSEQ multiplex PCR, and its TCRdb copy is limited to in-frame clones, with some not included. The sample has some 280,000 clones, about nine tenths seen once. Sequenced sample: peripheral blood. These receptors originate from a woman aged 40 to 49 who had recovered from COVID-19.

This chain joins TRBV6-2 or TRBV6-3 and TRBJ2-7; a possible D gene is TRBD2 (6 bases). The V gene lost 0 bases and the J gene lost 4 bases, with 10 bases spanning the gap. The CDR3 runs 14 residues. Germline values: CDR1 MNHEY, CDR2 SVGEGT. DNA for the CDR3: TGTGCCAGCAGTTACTCGGGGGGATTATACGAGCAGTACTTC. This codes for CASSYSGGLYEQYF.

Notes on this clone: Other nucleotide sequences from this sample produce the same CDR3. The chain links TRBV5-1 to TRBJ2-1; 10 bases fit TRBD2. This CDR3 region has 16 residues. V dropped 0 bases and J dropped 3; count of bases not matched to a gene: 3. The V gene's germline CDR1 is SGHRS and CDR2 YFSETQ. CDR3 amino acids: CASSLVVAGGYNEQFF. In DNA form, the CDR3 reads TGCGCCAGCAGCTTGGTCGTAGCGGGAGGCTACAATGAGCAGTTCTTC.

The CDR3: CASSQDWIAGSPLHF. The CDR3 DNA reads as TGCGCCAGCAGCCAAGATTGGATAGCGGGTTCACCCCTCCACTTT. This rearrangement joins TRBV4-1 to TRBJ1-6; no definite D call. CDR1 MGHRA and CDR2 YSYEKL come from the germline V gene. Trimming shortened V by 0 bases and J by 9 bases, and 12 bases separated the two germline ends. This CDR3 spans 15 amino acids.

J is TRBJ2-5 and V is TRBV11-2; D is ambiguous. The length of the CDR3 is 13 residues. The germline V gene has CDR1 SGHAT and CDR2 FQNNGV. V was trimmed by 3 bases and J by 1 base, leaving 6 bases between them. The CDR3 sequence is CASSLFSQETQYF. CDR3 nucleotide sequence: TGTGCCAGCAGCTTGTTCAGCCAAGAGACCCAGTACTTC.

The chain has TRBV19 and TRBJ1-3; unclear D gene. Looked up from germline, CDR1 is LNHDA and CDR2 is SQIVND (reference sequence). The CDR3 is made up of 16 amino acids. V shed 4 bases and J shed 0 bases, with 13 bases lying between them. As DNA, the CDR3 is TGTGCCAGTAGTACGCAGGCAACCTACTCTGGAAACACCATATATTTT. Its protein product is CASSTQATYSGNTIYF.

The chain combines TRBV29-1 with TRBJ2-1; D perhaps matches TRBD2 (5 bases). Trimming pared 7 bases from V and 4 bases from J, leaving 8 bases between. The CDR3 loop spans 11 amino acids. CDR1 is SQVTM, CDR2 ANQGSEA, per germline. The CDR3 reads CSGSEYNEQFF. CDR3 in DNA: TGCAGCGGTAGCGAATACAATGAGCAGTTCTTC.

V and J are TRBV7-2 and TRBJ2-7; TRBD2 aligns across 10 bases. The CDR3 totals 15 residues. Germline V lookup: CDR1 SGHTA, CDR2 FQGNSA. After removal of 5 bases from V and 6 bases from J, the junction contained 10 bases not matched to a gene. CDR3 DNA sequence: TGTGCCAGCAGCGCCGCTAGCGGGAGTTCACGCGAGCAGTACTTC. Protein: CASSAASGSSREQYF.

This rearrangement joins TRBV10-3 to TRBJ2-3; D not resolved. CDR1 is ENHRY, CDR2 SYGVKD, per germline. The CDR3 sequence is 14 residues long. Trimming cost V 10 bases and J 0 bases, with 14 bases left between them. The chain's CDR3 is CATAWSYSTDTQYF. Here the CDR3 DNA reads TGTGCCACCGCCTGGTCCTATAGCACAGATACGCAGTATTTT.

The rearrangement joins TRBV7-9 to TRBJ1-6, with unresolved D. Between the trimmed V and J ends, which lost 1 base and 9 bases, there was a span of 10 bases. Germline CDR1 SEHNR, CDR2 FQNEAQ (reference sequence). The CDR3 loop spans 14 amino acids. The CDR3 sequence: CASSLVTGSSPLHF. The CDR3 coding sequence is TGTGCCAGCAGCTTAGTCACGGGGAGTTCACCCCTCCACTTT.

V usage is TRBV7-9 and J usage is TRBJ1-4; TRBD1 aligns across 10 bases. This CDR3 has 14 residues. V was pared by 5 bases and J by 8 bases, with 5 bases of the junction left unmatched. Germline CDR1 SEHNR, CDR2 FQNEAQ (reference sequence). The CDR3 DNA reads TGTGCCAGCAGCCAGGGACAGGGGTTGGAAAAACTGTTTTTT. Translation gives CASSQGQGLEKLFF.

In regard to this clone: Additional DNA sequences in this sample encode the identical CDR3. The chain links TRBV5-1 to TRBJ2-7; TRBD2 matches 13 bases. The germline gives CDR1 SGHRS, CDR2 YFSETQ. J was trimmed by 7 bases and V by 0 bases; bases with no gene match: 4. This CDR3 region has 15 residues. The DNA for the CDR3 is TGCGCCAGCAGCTTGGGAGGACTAGCGGGAGATGAGCAGTACTTC. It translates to CASSLGGLAGDEQYF.

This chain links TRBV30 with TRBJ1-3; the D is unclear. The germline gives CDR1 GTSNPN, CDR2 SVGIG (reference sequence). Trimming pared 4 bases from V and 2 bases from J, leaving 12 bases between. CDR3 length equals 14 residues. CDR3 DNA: TGTGCCTGGACCGAATACGGTGCTGGAAACACCATATATTTT. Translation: CAWTEYGAGNTIYF.

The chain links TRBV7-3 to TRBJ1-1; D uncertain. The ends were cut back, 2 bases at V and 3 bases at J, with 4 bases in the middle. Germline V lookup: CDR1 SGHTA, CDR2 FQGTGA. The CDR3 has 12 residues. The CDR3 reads CASSLPYTEAFF. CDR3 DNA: TGTGCCAGCAGCTTACCGTACACTGAAGCTTTCTTT. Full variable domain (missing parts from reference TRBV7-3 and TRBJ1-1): GAGVSQTPSNKVTEKGKYVELRCDPISGHTALYWYRQSLGQGPEFLIYFQGTGAADDSGLPNDRFFAVRPEGSVSTLKIQRTERGDSAVYLCASSLPYTEAFFGQGTRLTVV.

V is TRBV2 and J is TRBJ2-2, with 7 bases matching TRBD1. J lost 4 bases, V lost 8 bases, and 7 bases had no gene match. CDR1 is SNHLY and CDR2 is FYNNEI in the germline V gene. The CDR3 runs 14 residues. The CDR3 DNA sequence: TGTGCCAGCGGTCAACAGGGGTCCACCGGGGAGCTGTTTTTT. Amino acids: CASGQQGSTGELFF.

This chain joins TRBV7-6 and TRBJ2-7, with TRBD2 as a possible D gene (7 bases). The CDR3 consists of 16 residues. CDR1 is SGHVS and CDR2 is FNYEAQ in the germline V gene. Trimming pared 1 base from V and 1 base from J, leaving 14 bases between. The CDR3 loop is CASSLVSGGLSYEQYF. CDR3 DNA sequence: TGTGCCAGCAGCTTAGTGTCGGGGGGCCTATCCTACGAGCAGTACTTC.

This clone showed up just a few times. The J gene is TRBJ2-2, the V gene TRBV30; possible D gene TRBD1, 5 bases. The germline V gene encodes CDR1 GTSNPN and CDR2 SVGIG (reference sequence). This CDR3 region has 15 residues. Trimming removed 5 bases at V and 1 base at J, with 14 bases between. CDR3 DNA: TGTGCCTGGGATCCCCTCGGACAGAACACCGGGGAGCTGTTTTTT. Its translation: CAWDPLGQNTGELFF.

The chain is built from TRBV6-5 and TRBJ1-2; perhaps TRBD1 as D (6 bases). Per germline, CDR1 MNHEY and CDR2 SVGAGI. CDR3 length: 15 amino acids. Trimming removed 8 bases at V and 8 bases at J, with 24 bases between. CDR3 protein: CASRDPQGFVSGYTF. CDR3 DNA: TGTGCCAGCCGGGACCCACAGGGATTTGTTAGCGGCTACACCTTC.

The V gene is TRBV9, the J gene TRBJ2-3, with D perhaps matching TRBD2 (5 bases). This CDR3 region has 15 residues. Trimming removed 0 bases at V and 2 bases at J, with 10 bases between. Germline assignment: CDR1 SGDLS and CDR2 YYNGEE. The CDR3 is CASSVGTHPTDTQYF. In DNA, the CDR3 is TGTGCCAGCAGCGTAGGGACTCATCCCACAGATACGCAGTATTTT.

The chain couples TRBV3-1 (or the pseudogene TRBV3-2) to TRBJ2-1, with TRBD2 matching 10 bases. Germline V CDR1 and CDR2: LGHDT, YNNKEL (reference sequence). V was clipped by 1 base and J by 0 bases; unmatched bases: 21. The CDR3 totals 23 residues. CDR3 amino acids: CASSQGGGDSSSGSFGSYNEQFF. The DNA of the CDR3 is TGTGCCAGCAGCCAAGGGGGTGGGGACAGCTCTAGCGGGAGTTTTGGCTCCTACAATGAGCAGTTCTTC.

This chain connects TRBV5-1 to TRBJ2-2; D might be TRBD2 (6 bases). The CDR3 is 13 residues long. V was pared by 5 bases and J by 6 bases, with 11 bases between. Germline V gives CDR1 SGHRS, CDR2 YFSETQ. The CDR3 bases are TGCGCCAGCAGTCGGCGGGACTCCGGGGAGCTGTTTTTT. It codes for CASSRRDSGELFF.

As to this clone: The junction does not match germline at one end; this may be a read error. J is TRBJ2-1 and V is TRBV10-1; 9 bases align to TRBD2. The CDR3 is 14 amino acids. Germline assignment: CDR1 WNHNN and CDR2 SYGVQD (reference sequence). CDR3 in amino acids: CASSGGRDYSEQFF. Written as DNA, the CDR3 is TGCGCCAGCAGTGGCGGGAGGGACTACAGTGAGCAGTTCTTC.

CDR3 nucleotides: TGTGCCAGCAGGGACAGGGCCGGGTATCAGCCCCAGCATTTT. It is translated as CASRDRAGYQPQHF. The gene calls are TRBV6-5 and TRBJ1-5; 8 nucleotides agree with TRBD1. The CDR3 totals 14 residues. The germline gives CDR1 MNHEY, CDR2 SVGAGI. V lost 6 bases, J lost 5 bases, and 6 bases stayed unmatched.

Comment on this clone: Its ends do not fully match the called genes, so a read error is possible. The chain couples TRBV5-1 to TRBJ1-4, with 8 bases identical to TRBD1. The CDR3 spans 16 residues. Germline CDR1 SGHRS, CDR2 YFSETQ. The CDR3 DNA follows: TGCGCCAGCAGCCAGGGACAGGCAGCCTTTAATGACAAACTGTTTTTT. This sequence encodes CASSQGQAAFNDKLFF.

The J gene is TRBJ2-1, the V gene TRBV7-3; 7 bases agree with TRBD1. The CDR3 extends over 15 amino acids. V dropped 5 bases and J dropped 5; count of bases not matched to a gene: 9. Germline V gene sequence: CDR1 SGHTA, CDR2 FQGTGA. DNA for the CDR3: TGTGCCAGCAGCCCCAGGGACAGTGAAGACAATGAGCAGTTCTTC. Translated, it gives CASSPRDSEDNEQFF. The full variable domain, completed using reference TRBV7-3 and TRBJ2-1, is GAGVSQTPSNKVTEKGKYVELRCDPISGHTALYWYRQSLGQGPEFLIYFQGTGAADDSGLPNDRFFAVRPEGSVSTLKIQRTERGDSAVYLCASSPRDSEDNEQFFGPGTRLTVL.

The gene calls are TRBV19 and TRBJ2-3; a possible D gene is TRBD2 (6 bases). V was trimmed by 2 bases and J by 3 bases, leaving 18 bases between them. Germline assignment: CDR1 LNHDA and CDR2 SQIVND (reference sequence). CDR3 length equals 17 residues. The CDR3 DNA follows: TGTGCCAGTAGTATATCTGTCGGGGGATCCTCGACAGATACGCAGTATTTT. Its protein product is CASSISVGGSSTDTQYF.

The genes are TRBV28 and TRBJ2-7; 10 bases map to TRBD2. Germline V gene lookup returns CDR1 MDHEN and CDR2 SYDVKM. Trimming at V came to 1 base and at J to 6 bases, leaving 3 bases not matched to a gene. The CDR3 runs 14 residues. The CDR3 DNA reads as TGTGCCAGCAGTTTATTTACTAGCGGGACCGAGCAGTACTTC. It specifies CASSLFTSGTEQYF.